This paragraph reports one TCR beta chain. The target antigen is unknown. Amplification used 60 Vbeta primers and 13 Jbeta primers. Some clones are missing from TCRdb's copy, which holds only in-frame ones; the method was immunoSEQ multiplex PCR. The sample lists around 140,000 clones; around 72% were seen once. The data originate from a study of cytomegalovirus exposure and HLA in healthy donors. Study-wide background: Earlier, 150 million to 200 million T cells were analyzed, and about 100 million unique TCR beta sequences were found among them. There were a few hundred genotyped donors. Of these, 81% fell in the genetic ancestry cluster associated with self-reported Caucasian donors.

Whole-study results and caveats: In a later analysis, approximately 15,000 TCR beta sequences were associated with HLA alleles at 0.05 false discovery rate. A later analysis found that most CMV-associated TCR beta chains appeared HLA-restricted.

V was clipped by 4 bases and J by 4 bases; unmatched bases: 10. There are 16 residues in the CDR3. Germline V gives CDR1 SGHDT, CDR2 YYEEEE. This receptor was taken from a woman between 18 and 29 years old in good health and CMV-seronegative. The sequenced material came from PBMCs. The chain employs TRBV5-6 and TRBJ2-1; TRBD2 aligns across 8 bases. The CDR3 nucleotides read TGTGCCAGCAGCGTAAAGACTAGCGCGATGTACAATGAGCAGTTCTTC. It codes for CASSVKTSAMYNEQFF. The whole variable domain, filled in from reference TRBV5-6 and TRBJ2-1, reads DAGVTQSPTHLIKTRGQQVTLRCSPKSGHDTVSWYQQALGQGPQFIFQYYEEEERQRGNFPDRFSGHQFPNYSSELNVNALLLGDSALYLCASSVKTSAMYNEQFFGPGTRLTVL.